Listed below are T cell receptor beta chains from one sample, sequenced in a study of T cell repertoires in cytomegalovirus infection. TCRdb ran MiXCR on the reads and lists one entry per CDR3 protein. The table has a few hundred thousand distinct CDR3 sequences, 30% to 35% seen once. No antigen is known for these receptors. Sequenced here: cultured PBMCs, sampled from culture after CMV antigen stimulation. The receptors here all came from a human donor in good health (CMV status not recorded). Some clones in this sample may be carry-over from other donors' samples. Each CDR3 is given with its conserved first and last residue. D genes are given only for firm matches. Clone size, where shown, is once, few, many, or a class for clones that have expanded.

J gene: TRBJ2-3
V gene: TRBV7-8
D gene: .
clone size: few
CDR3 length: 14
CDR3 protein: CASVPRLGTDTQYF
CDR3 DNA: TGTGCCAGCGTTCCCCGGTTGGGCACAGATACGCAGTATTTT

J gene: TRBJ2-7
V gene: TRBV7-9
D gene: TRBD2
clone size: few
CDR3 length: 15
CDR3 protein: CASSPGLAGLYEQYF
CDR3 DNA: TGTGCCAGCAGCCCGGGACTAGCGGGGCTCTACGAGCAGTACTTC

J gene: TRBJ2-1
V gene: TRBV4-1
D gene: .
clone size: .
CDR3 length: 13
CDR3 protein: CASGLTVVDEQFF
CDR3 DNA: TGCGCCAGCGGACTGACGGTGGTAGATGAGCAGTTCTTC

J gene: TRBJ1-2
V gene: TRBV27
D gene: TRBD1
clone size: few
CDR3 length: 15
CDR3 protein: CASSIKRTGVDGYTF
CDR3 DNA: TGTGCCAGCAGTATCAAGCGGACAGGGGTAGATGGCTACACCTTC

J gene: TRBJ2-5
V gene: TRBV29-1
D gene: .
clone size: .
CDR3 length: 13
CDR3 protein: CKGVGEKQETQYF
CDR3 DNA: TGCAAAGGGGTAGGGGAAAAACAAGAGACCCAGTACTTC

J gene: TRBJ2-3
V gene: TRBV7-2
D gene: .
clone size: few
CDR3 length: 16
CDR3 protein: CASSSRRGPRTDTQYF
CDR3 DNA: TGTGCCAGCAGCTCCCGTAGGGGACCCCGCACAGATACGCAGTATTTT

J gene: TRBJ2-3
V gene: TRBV7-2
D gene: TRBD2
clone size: many
CDR3 length: 17
CDR3 protein: CASSLRSSGRYTDTQYF
CDR3 DNA: TGTGCCAGCAGCTTAAGGAGTAGCGGGAGGTACACAGATACGCAGTATTTT

J gene: TRBJ2-3
V gene: TRBV10-3
D gene: .
clone size: .
CDR3 length: 16
CDR3 protein: CAISDTVAQTADTQYF
CDR3 DNA: TGTGCCATCAGTGATACCGTAGCTCAAACGGCAGATACGCAGTATTTT

J gene: TRBJ2-7
V gene: TRBV12-3/TRBV12-4
D gene: TRBD2
clone size: few
CDR3 length: 14
CDR3 protein: CASSIRLASYEQYF
CDR3 DNA: TGTGCCAGCAGTATAAGACTAGCTTCCTACGAGCAGTACTTC

J gene: TRBJ1-1
V gene: TRBV5-1
D gene: .
clone size: .
CDR3 length: 14
CDR3 protein: CASSLVLGGTEAFF
CDR3 DNA: TGCGCCAGCAGCTTGGTCCTAGGGGGGACTGAAGCTTTCTTT

J gene: TRBJ2-5
V gene: TRBV4-1
D gene: TRBD1
clone size: .
CDR3 length: 13
CDR3 protein: CASSQTGGETQYF
CDR3 DNA: TGCGCCAGCAGCCAAACAGGGGGAGAGACCCAGTACTTC

J gene: TRBJ1-1
V gene: TRBV19
D gene: TRBD1
clone size: .
CDR3 length: 15
CDR3 protein: CASSMVGTGGTEAFF
CDR3 DNA: TGTGCCAGTAGTATGGTCGGGACAGGGGGCACTGAAGCTTTCTTT

J gene: TRBJ2-5
V gene: TRBV7-6
D gene: .
clone size: few
CDR3 length: 15
CDR3 protein: CASSLVRSWQETQYF
CDR3 DNA: TGTGCCAGCAGCTTAGTCCGGAGCTGGCAAGAGACCCAGTACTTC

J gene: TRBJ2-5
V gene: TRBV5-1
D gene: .
clone size: few
CDR3 length: 14
CDR3 protein: CASSSSGAVETQYF
CDR3 DNA: TGCGCCAGCTCTTCGTCTGGGGCCGTGGAGACCCAGTACTTC

J gene: TRBJ2-7
V gene: TRBV30
D gene: TRBD2
clone size: .
CDR3 length: 14
CDR3 protein: CAWRGSGISVEQYF
CDR3 DNA: TGTGCCTGGAGAGGCAGCGGGATATCCGTTGAGCAGTACTTC

J gene: TRBJ1-2
V gene: TRBV7-2
D gene: TRBD1
clone size: many
CDR3 length: 16
CDR3 protein: CASSLSRGQIGSGYTF
CDR3 DNA: TGTGCCAGCAGCTTATCCAGGGGGCAGATCGGGAGTGGCTACACCTTC

J gene: TRBJ1-4
V gene: TRBV15
D gene: TRBD1
clone size: few
CDR3 length: 16
CDR3 protein: CATSRARTGHSEKLFF
CDR3 DNA: TGTGCCACCAGCAGAGCCCGGACAGGGCATAGCGAAAAACTGTTTTTT

J gene: TRBJ2-5
V gene: TRBV15
D gene: TRBD1
clone size: few
CDR3 length: 14
CDR3 protein: CATSATGERETQYF
CDR3 DNA: TGTGCCACCAGCGCGACAGGGGAAAGAGAGACCCAGTACTTC

J gene: TRBJ2-7
V gene: TRBV2
D gene: .
clone size: .
CDR3 length: 12
CDR3 protein: CASLDGAYEQYF
CDR3 DNA: TGTGCCAGCCTAGACGGAGCCTACGAGCAGTACTTC

J gene: TRBJ1-4
V gene: TRBV2
D gene: .
clone size: .
CDR3 length: 13
CDR3 protein: CASSEIFSEKLFF
CDR3 DNA: TGTGCCAGCAGTGAAATTTTTAGTGAAAAACTGTTTTTT

J gene: TRBJ1-3
V gene: TRBV12-3/TRBV12-4
D gene: TRBD1
clone size: once
CDR3 length: 15
CDR3 protein: CASSLATGGKNTIYF
CDR3 DNA: TGTGCCAGCAGTTTAGCAACAGGGGGCAAAAACACCATATATTTT

J gene: TRBJ2-5
V gene: TRBV7-6
D gene: .
clone size: .
CDR3 length: 14
CDR3 protein: CASSPGPRQETQYF
CDR3 DNA: TGTGCCAGCAGCCCCGGACCCAGACAAGAGACCCAGTACTTC

J gene: TRBJ2-7
V gene: TRBV4-3
D gene: TRBD1
clone size: few
CDR3 length: 19
CDR3 protein: CASSQPPTLRDREYYEQYF
CDR3 DNA: TGCGCCAGCAGCCAGCCCCCGACGTTGAGGGACAGGGAATACTACGAGCAGTACTTC

J gene: TRBJ2-5
V gene: TRBV7-2
D gene: .
clone size: many
CDR3 length: 18
CDR3 protein: CASSLVGRGLKRQETQYF
CDR3 DNA: TGTGCCAGCAGCTTAGTGGGAAGAGGACTTAAGAGGCAAGAGACCCAGTACTTC

J gene: TRBJ2-2
V gene: TRBV6-5
D gene: .
clone size: .
CDR3 length: 12
CDR3 protein: CASGISTGELFF
CDR3 DNA: TGTGCCAGTGGGATTTCCACCGGGGAGCTGTTTTTT

J gene: TRBJ2-1
V gene: TRBV5-1
D gene: .
clone size: .
CDR3 length: 14
CDR3 protein: CASSFRDRPNEQFF
CDR3 DNA: TGCGCCAGCAGCTTTCGGGATCGGCCCAATGAGCAGTTCTTC

J gene: TRBJ2-7
V gene: TRBV7-8
D gene: .
clone size: few
CDR3 length: 16
CDR3 protein: CASSLVGGTNTYEQYF
CDR3 DNA: TGTGCCAGCAGCTTAGTAGGCGGGACGAACACCTACGAGCAGTACTTC

J gene: TRBJ1-1
V gene: TRBV19
D gene: .
clone size: .
CDR3 length: 11
CDR3 protein: CASRDRTEAFF
CDR3 DNA: TGTGCCAGTAGGGACAGAACTGAAGCTTTCTTT

J gene: TRBJ1-5
V gene: TRBV6-2/TRBV6-3
D gene: .
clone size: .
CDR3 length: 15
CDR3 protein: CASSPGGLGNQPQHF
CDR3 DNA: TGTGCCAGCAGTCCGGGGGGGTTGGGCAATCAGCCCCAGCATTTT

J gene: TRBJ2-5
V gene: TRBV12-3/TRBV12-4
D gene: .
clone size: many
CDR3 length: 15
CDR3 protein: CASSLSAGSGETQYF
CDR3 DNA: TGTGCCAGCAGTTTATCGGCGGGATCGGGTGAGACCCAGTACTTC

J gene: TRBJ2-2
V gene: TRBV11-2
D gene: .
clone size: few
CDR3 length: 11
CDR3 protein: CASSGVEELFF
CDR3 DNA: TGTGCCAGCAGCGGAGTCGAGGAGCTGTTTTTT

J gene: TRBJ1-2
V gene: TRBV6-5
D gene: TRBD1
clone size: .
CDR3 length: 16
CDR3 protein: CASSSPEGGEDYGYTF
CDR3 DNA: TGTGCCAGCAGTTCTCCTGAAGGGGGCGAAGACTATGGCTACACCTTC

J gene: TRBJ2-3
V gene: TRBV7-2
D gene: TRBD1
clone size: few
CDR3 length: 16
CDR3 protein: CASSLDGRGGKDTQYF
CDR3 DNA: TGTGCCAGCAGCCTCGATGGGAGAGGGGGCAAAGATACGCAGTATTTT

J gene: TRBJ2-1
V gene: TRBV10-3
D gene: .
clone size: few
CDR3 length: 13
CDR3 protein: CATKVQAGNEQFF
CDR3 DNA: TGTGCCACAAAGGTTCAAGCGGGCAATGAGCAGTTCTTC

J gene: TRBJ2-2
V gene: TRBV7-2
D gene: .
clone size: many
CDR3 length: 16
CDR3 protein: CASSLASTTNTGELFF
CDR3 DNA: TGTGCCAGCAGCTTAGCCAGTACTACGAACACCGGGGAGCTGTTTTTT

J gene: TRBJ2-5
V gene: TRBV7-2
D gene: TRBD2
clone size: .
CDR3 length: 16
CDR3 protein: CASSLSSGRALETQYF
CDR3 DNA: TGTGCCAGCAGCTTAAGTAGCGGGAGGGCTTTAGAGACCCAGTACTTC

J gene: TRBJ2-6
V gene: TRBV7-2
D gene: .
clone size: .
CDR3 length: 13
CDR3 protein: CASSSGGANVLTF
CDR3 DNA: TGTGCCAGCAGCTCGGGTGGGGCCAACGTCCTGACTTTC

J gene: TRBJ2-7
V gene: TRBV6-2/TRBV6-3
D gene: .
clone size: many
CDR3 length: 14
CDR3 protein: CASSLQGLTIEQYF
CDR3 DNA: TGTGCCAGCAGTTTACAGGGCCTAACGATCGAGCAGTACTTC

J gene: TRBJ2-2
V gene: TRBV19
D gene: TRBD2
clone size: once
CDR3 length: 15
CDR3 protein: CASSTLAGELGELFF
CDR3 DNA: TGTGCCAGTAGTACGCTAGCGGGAGAGCTCGGGGAGCTGTTTTTT

J gene: TRBJ2-5
V gene: TRBV15
D gene: TRBD2
clone size: .
CDR3 length: 14
CDR3 protein: CATKAGGIGETQYF
CDR3 DNA: TGTGCCACCAAAGCGGGAGGGATCGGAGAGACCCAGTACTTC

J gene: TRBJ2-3
V gene: TRBV4-2
D gene: .
clone size: .
CDR3 length: 18
CDR3 protein: CASSQESWESVRTDTQYF
CDR3 DNA: TGTGCCAGCAGCCAAGAGAGTTGGGAAAGCGTCCGCACAGATACGCAGTATTTT